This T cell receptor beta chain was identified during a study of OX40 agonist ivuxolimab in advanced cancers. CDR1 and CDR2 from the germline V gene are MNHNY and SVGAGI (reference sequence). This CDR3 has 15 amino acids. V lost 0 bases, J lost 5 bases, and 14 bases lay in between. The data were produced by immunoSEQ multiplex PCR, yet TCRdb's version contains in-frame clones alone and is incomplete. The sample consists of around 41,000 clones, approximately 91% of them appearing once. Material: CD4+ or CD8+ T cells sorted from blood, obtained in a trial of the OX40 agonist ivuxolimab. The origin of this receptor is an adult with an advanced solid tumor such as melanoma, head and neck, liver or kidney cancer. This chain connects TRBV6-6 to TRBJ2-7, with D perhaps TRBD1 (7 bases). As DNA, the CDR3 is TGTGCCAGCAGTTACTCGGCGGGACAGAGTCACGAGCAGTACTTC. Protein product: CASSYSAGQSHEQYF.